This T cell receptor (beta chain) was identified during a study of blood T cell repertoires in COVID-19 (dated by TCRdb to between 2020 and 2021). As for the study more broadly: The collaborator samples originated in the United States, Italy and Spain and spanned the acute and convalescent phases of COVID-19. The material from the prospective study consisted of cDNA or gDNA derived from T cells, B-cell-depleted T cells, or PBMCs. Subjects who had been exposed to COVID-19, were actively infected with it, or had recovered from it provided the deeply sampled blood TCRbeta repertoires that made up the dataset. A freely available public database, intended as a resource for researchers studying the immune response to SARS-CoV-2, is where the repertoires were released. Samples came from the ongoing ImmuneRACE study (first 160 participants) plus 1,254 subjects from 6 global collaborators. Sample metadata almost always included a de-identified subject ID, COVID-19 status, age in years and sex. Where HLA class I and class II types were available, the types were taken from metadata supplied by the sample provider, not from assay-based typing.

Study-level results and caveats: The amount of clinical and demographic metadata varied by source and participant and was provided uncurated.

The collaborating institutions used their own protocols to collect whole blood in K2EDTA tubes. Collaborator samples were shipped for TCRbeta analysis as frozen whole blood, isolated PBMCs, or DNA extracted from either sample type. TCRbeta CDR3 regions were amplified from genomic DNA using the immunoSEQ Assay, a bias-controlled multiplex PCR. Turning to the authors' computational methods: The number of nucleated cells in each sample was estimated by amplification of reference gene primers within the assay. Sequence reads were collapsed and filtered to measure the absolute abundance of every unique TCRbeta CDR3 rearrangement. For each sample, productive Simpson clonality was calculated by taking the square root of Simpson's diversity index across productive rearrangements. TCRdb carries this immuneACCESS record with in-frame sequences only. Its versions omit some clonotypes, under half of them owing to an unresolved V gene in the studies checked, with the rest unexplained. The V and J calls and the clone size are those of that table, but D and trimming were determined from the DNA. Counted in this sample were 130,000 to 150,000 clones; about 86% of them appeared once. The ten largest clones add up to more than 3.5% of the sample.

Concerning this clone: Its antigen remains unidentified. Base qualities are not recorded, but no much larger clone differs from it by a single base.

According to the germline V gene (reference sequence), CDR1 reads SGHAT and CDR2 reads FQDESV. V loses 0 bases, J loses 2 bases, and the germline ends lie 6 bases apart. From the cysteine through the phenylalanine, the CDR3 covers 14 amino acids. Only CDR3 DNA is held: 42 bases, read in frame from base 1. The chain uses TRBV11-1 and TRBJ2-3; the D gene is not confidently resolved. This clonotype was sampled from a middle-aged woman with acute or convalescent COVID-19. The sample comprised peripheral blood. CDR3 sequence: CASSLAAATDTQYF. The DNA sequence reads TGTGCCAGCAGCTTAGCGGCGGCCACAGATACGCAGTATTTT. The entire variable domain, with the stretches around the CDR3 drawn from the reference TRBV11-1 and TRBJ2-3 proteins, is EAEVAQSPRYKITEKSQAVAFWCDPISGHATLYWYRQILGQGPELLVQFQDESVVDDSQLPKDRFSAERLKGVDSTLKIQPAELGDSAMYLCASSLAAATDTQYFGPGTRLTVL.